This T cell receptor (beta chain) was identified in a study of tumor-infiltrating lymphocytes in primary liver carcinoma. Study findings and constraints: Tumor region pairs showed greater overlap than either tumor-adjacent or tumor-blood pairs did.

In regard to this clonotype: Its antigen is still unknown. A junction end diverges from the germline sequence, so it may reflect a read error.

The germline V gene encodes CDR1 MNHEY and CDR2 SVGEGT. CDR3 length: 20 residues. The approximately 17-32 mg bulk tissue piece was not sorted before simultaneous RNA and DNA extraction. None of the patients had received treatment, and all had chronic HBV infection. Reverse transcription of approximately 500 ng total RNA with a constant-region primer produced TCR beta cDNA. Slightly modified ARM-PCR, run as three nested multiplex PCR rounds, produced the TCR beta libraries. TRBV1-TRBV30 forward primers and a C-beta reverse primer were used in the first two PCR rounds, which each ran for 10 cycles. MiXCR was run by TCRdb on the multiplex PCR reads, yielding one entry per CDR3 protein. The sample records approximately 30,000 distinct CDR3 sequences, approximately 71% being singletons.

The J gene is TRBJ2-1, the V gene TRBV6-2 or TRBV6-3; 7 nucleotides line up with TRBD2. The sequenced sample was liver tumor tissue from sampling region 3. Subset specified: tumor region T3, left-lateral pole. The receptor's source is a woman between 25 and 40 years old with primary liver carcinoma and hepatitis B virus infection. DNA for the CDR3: TGTGCCAGCAGTTACTGCAGTGCGGGTCTAGCGGTAGGGCCTAACAATGAGCAGTTATTC. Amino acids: CASSYCSAGLAVGPNNEQLF.